Presented here are 20 T cell receptor beta chains from one specimen sequenced in a study of OX40 agonist ivuxolimab in advanced cancers. Repertoires were generated with immunoSEQ multiplex PCR, while TCRdb's copy carries only in-frame clones and drops some. The repertoire holds around 80,000 clones, with 85% as singletons. Sequenced here: CD4+ or CD8+ T cells sorted from blood, sampled in a trial of the OX40 agonist ivuxolimab. These receptors all come from an adult with an advanced solid tumor such as melanoma, head and neck, liver or kidney cancer.

This sequence joins TRBV7-2 and TRBJ2-3, with a tentative D call TRBD2 (5 bases). The V gene lost 2 bases and the J gene lost 1 base, with 10 bases spanning the gap. Germline V lookup: CDR1 SGHTA, CDR2 FQGNSA. The CDR3 totals 15 residues. The CDR3 nucleotides read TGTGCCAGCAGCTTATCGGCGGGCCGCACAGATACGCAGTATTTT. Translation gives CASSLSAGRTDTQYF.

The chain combines TRBV6-5 with TRBJ1-2; 7 bases agree with TRBD1. V lost 4 bases and J lost 7; bases outside the gene matches: 12. The CDR3 totals 15 residues. Germline V gene sequence: CDR1 MNHEY, CDR2 SVGAGI. In DNA form, the CDR3 reads TGTGCCAGCAGTTCCCCGACAGGGTGGATCAGTGGCTACACCTTC. Residues: CASSSPTGWISGYTF.

The chain is built from TRBV5-4 and TRBJ1-1; D gene ambiguous. V was cut by 4 bases and J by 0 bases, with 16 bases left in between. The CDR3 has 16 residues. Germline CDR1 SGHNT, CDR2 YYREEE (reference sequence). The CDR3 bases are TGTGCCAGCAGCGCCGGGGAGTCCTTCATGAACACTGAAGCTTTCTTT. This encodes CASSAGESFMNTEAFF. Drawing the rest from reference TRBV5-4 and TRBJ1-1, the complete variable domain is ETGVTQSPTHLIKTRGQQVTLRCSSQSGHNTVSWYQQALGQGPQFIFQYYREEENGRGNFPPRFSGLQFPNYSSELNVNALELDDSALYLCASSAGESFMNTEAFFGQGTRLTVV.

This clone was detected only once. This sequence joins TRBV5-6 and TRBJ2-7; 8 bases line up with TRBD2. V dropped 1 base and J dropped 2; count of bases not matched to a gene: 8. The CDR3 is 16 residues long. Germline V CDR1 and CDR2: SGHDT, YYEEEE. In nucleotides, the CDR3 is TGTGCCAGCAGCTTGACCGGTAGCGGGGCCACCTACGAGCAGTACTTC. Encoded protein: CASSLTGSGATYEQYF.

This sequence joins TRBV9 and TRBJ1-3; 7 bases match TRBD1. Germline-derived CDR1 and CDR2 are SGDLS and YYNGEE. This CDR3 spans 14 amino acids. V gave up 5 bases and J gave up 6 bases; unmatched junction bases: 8. CDR3 DNA sequence: TGTGCCAGCAGGGGGGACAGCGTTACAAACACCATATATTTT. It encodes CASRGDSVTNTIYF. The full variable domain, its missing parts supplied by reference TRBV9 and TRBJ1-3, is DSGVTQTPKHLITATGQRVTLRCSPRSGDLSVYWYQQSLDQGLQFLIQYYNGEERAKGNILERFSAQQFPDLHSELNLSSLELGDSALYFCASRGDSVTNTIYFGEGSWLTVV.

The chain links TRBV10-3 to TRBJ1-1; possible D gene TRBD1, 6 bases. The CDR3 extends over 13 amino acids. Trimming stripped 6 bases from V and 1 base from J, with 9 bases between. CDR1 is ENHRY, CDR2 SYGVKD, per germline. CDR3 region: CAIRRTENTEAFF. The CDR3 nucleotides read TGTGCCATCAGAAGGACAGAGAACACTGAAGCTTTCTTT.

The V and J genes are TRBV19 and TRBJ1-5; TRBD1 is a possible D gene (5 bases). Germline V lookup: CDR1 LNHDA, CDR2 SQIVND (reference sequence). Deletions cut 6 bases from V and 1 base from J, with 19 bases between. The CDR3 length is 17 residues. The CDR3 coding sequence is TGTGCCAGTAGACAGATACTAAAGGGGAGCAGCAATCAGCCCCAGCATTTT. Protein: CASRQILKGSSNQPQHF.

The J gene is TRBJ1-1, the V gene TRBV29-1; TRBD1 matches at 7 bases. The CDR3 covers 16 residues. V was pared by 6 bases and J by 1 base, with 14 bases of the junction left unmatched. The germline V gene has CDR1 SQVTM and CDR2 ANQGSEA. The CDR3 here is CSVVQGTLFGNTEAFF. The CDR3 DNA reads TGCAGCGTCGTACAGGGGACCCTCTTTGGGAACACTGAAGCTTTCTTT.

The chain has TRBV27 and TRBJ2-7; 7 bases line up with TRBD2. Germline loops: CDR1 MNHEY, CDR2 SMNVEV (reference sequence). The V and J ends lost 2 bases and 3 bases, in that order; junction bases with no gene match: 1. This CDR3 has 13 amino acids. The CDR3 here is CASSLREDYEQYF. CDR3 sequence (DNA): TGTGCCAGCAGTTTACGGGAGGACTACGAGCAGTACTTC.

V and J are TRBV2 and TRBJ2-6; tentative D call: TRBD2 (6 bases). CDR1 is SNHLY, CDR2 FYNNEI, per germline. This CDR3 is 15 amino acids long. Deletions cut 6 bases from V and 2 bases from J, with 11 bases between. CDR3 sequence reads: CASRGGGPGANVLTF. In DNA form, the CDR3 reads TGTGCCAGCAGGGGAGGTGGGCCTGGGGCCAACGTCCTGACTTTC.

J is TRBJ1-1 and V is TRBV11-3; no clear D gene. This CDR3 has 13 amino acids. The germline gives CDR1 SGHNT, CDR2 YENEEA. V gave up 4 bases and J gave up 10 bases, with 16 bases separating them. The CDR3 region is CASSYFTKAPAFF. CDR3 nucleotide sequence: TGTGCCAGCAGCTACTTTACCAAGGCACCAGCTTTCTTT.

This rearrangement joins TRBV29-1 to TRBJ1-4; 9 bases are a match to TRBD1. The CDR3 contains 14 residues. Germline values: CDR1 SQVTM, CDR2 ANQGSEA. With 4 bases clipped from V and 0 bases from J, the junction kept 0 bases outside the gene matches. The CDR3 sequence: CSVGTGATNEKLFF. DNA for the CDR3: TGCAGCGTTGGGACAGGGGCAACTAATGAAAAACTGTTTTTT.

The chain recombines TRBV13 with TRBJ2-1, with 7 bases identical to TRBD1. This CDR3 has 13 residues. J lost 4 bases, V lost 4 bases, and 1 base had no gene match. Germline CDR1 and CDR2: PRHDT and FYEKMQ (reference sequence). The CDR3 region has the DNA TGTGCCAGCAGCTCGGACAGGTACAATGAGCAGTTCTTC. Its protein is CASSSDRYNEQFF.

The genes are TRBV11-1 and TRBJ2-5; 8 nucleotides line up with TRBD1. Germline loops: CDR1 SGHAT, CDR2 FQDESV (reference sequence). The trim removed 5 bases at V and 5 bases at J, leaving 7 bases unmatched. There are 14 residues in the CDR3. CDR3 DNA: TGTGCCAGCAGCCTACACAGGGGGGATGAGACCCAGTACTTC. Encoded protein: CASSLHRGDETQYF. The entire variable domain, with the rest obtained from reference TRBV11-1 and TRBJ2-5, is as follows: EAEVAQSPRYKITEKSQAVAFWCDPISGHATLYWYRQILGQGPELLVQFQDESVVDDSQLPKDRFSAERLKGVDSTLKIQPAELGDSAMYLCASSLHRGDETQYFGPGTRLLVL.

Judged by abundance, this clone is medium-sized. The chain recombines TRBV18 with TRBJ2-2; weak D call: TRBD2 (5 bases). The length of the CDR3 is 18 residues. The germline V and J ends were trimmed by 1 base and 1 base, with 16 bases remaining between them. Germline lookup yields CDR1 KGHSH and CDR2 LQKENI. The DNA of the CDR3 is TGTGCCAGCTCACCACTAATGAGCCGAGGGCGGAACACCGGGGAGCTGTTTTTT. It encodes CASSPLMSRGRNTGELFF.

The chain couples TRBV6-1 to TRBJ1-1; D is unresolved. From germline, CDR1 is MNHNS and CDR2 SASEGT. V was clipped by 3 bases and J by 7 bases, with 3 bases between them. The CDR3 has 10 amino acids. The chain's CDR3 is CASSENEAFF. In nucleotides, the CDR3 is TGTGCCAGCAGTGAGAATGAAGCTTTCTTT.

The rearrangement joins TRBV6-5 to TRBJ2-7; TRBD2 agrees at 11 bases. From germline, CDR1 is MNHEY and CDR2 SVGAGI. The CDR3 runs to 14 residues. The trim removed 8 bases at V and 2 bases at J, leaving 5 bases unmatched. In DNA, the CDR3 is TGTGCCAGCGGTAGCGGGAGGGGAACCTACGAGCAGTACTTC. Protein product: CASGSGRGTYEQYF.

In this sample, this clone turned up once. The chain links TRBV11-3 to TRBJ2-2; TRBD1 might be the D (5 bases). The CDR3 spans 17 residues. With 5 bases removed from V and 6 bases from J, the gap between germline ends came to 22 bases. Germline CDR1 and CDR2: SGHNT and YENEEA. CDR3 coding DNA: TGTGCCAGCAGCCCCCGTAATCAGGGATCAAGTCCCGGGGAGCTGTTTTTT. It yields the protein CASSPRNQGSSPGELFF.

The J gene is TRBJ2-2, the V gene TRBV5-8; TRBD2 might be the D (6 bases). Germline V CDR1 and CDR2: SGHTS, YDEGEE. Trimming left V 1 base short and J 0 bases short, with 10 bases between. CDR3 size: 16 residues. CDR3 sequence: CASSLLGGTNTGELFF. CDR3 DNA: TGTGCCAGCAGCTTGCTCGGCGGGACGAACACCGGGGAGCTGTTTTTT.

The sample holds one count of this clone. The chain couples TRBV6-5 to TRBJ2-3, with 8 bases that match TRBD1. CDR1 is MNHEY and CDR2 is SVGAGI in the germline V gene. The CDR3 is 15 amino acids. V trimming: 6 bases; J trimming: 0 bases; junction bases outside the gene matches: 5. CDR3 nucleotide sequence: TGTGCCAGCAGACTCGGACAGGGAAGCACAGATACGCAGTATTTT. This sequence encodes CASRLGQGSTDTQYF.